The 32 T cell receptor beta chains below all came from one sample that was sequenced in a study of blood T cell repertoires in COVID-19. Method: immunoSEQ multiplex PCR; TCRdb's copy keeps in-frame clones and lacks some. The top ten hold 6.9% of the sample, which has 65,000 to 90,000 clones, about nine tenths seen once. The sample taken for sequencing was peripheral blood. The receptors originated from a human donor in a cohort sampled during active COVID-19.

V and J are TRBV6-4 and TRBJ1-1; tentatively, D is TRBD1 (6 bases). Germline V gene data show CDR1 as MRHNA and CDR2 as SNTAGT. This CDR3 spans 16 amino acids. V was cut by 0 bases and J by 4 bases, with 15 bases left in between. The CDR3 nucleotides are TGTGCCAGCAGTGACTCGGGGGCAGCCACGGGCACTGAAGCTTTCTTT. It codes for CASSDSGAATGTEAFF.

This clone occurred once. The V and J genes are TRBV9 and TRBJ1-3; tentatively, D is TRBD1 (6 bases). Trimming shortened V by 3 bases and J by 4 bases, and 17 bases separated the two germline ends. Germline lookup yields CDR1 SGDLS and CDR2 YYNGEE. The CDR3 totals 16 residues. The CDR3, as DNA: TGTGCCAGCAGCGCCCAGGGGTGGAGCCTCGGAAACACCATATATTTT. Translation: CASSAQGWSLGNTIYF. The full variable domain, completed using reference TRBV9 and TRBJ1-3, is DSGVTQTPKHLITATGQRVTLRCSPRSGDLSVYWYQQSLDQGLQFLIQYYNGEERAKGNILERFSAQQFPDLHSELNLSSLELGDSALYFCASSAQGWSLGNTIYFGEGSWLTVV.

This clone showed up just once. The V call is TRBV5-1, the J call TRBJ1-1; D is uncertain. The CDR3 runs to 12 residues. The germline V gene has CDR1 SGHRS and CDR2 YFSETQ. Trimming stripped 7 bases from V and 1 base from J, with 8 bases between. CDR3 in amino acids: CASQRTNTEAFF. The CDR3 coding sequence is TGCGCCAGCCAGCGGACGAACACTGAAGCTTTCTTT.

This clone has just a few counts. The rearrangement uses TRBV2 and TRBJ1-4, with 9 bases matching TRBD1. Per the germline V gene, CDR1 is SNHLY and CDR2 is FYNNEI. This CDR3 region has 15 residues. V gave up 6 bases and J gave up 4 bases; unmatched junction bases: 6. The CDR3 sequence is CASRDGQGINEKLFF. CDR3 sequence (DNA): TGTGCCAGCAGAGACGGACAGGGGATTAATGAAAAACTGTTTTTT.

The CDR3: CATSDTTSGGPRNEQFF. In DNA, the CDR3 is TGTGCCACCAGTGATACAACCAGCGGGGGGCCGCGGAATGAGCAGTTCTTC. The chain has TRBV24-1 and TRBJ2-1; 9 bases are shared with TRBD2. The V gene end was trimmed by 3 bases and the J gene end by 7 bases; junction bases not matched to a gene: 12. Per the germline V gene, CDR1 is KGHDR and CDR2 is SFDVKD. The CDR3 runs 17 residues.

The V gene is TRBV2, the J gene TRBJ2-4; D ambiguous. The germline V gene has CDR1 SNHLY and CDR2 FYNNEI. The CDR3 is 14 residues long. V dropped 7 bases and J dropped 0 bases, with 10 bases sitting between them. The CDR3 protein is CASIFEVAKNIQYF. Written as DNA, the CDR3 is TGTGCCAGCATATTTGAGGTAGCCAAAAACATTCAGTACTTC.

The rearrangement uses TRBV12-3 or TRBV12-4 and TRBJ2-2, with TRBD1 as a possible D gene (6 bases). The CDR3 covers 13 residues. Trimming removed 8 bases from V and 5 bases from J, with 12 bases in between. In DNA, the CDR3 is TGTGCCAGCCGGAACAGGGAAACCGGGGAGCTGTTTTTT. Translation: CASRNRETGELFF.

This rearrangement joins TRBV27 to TRBJ2-3; D is possibly TRBD2 (6 bases). Trimming stripped 1 base from V and 3 bases from J, with 17 bases between. The V gene's germline CDR1 is MNHEY and CDR2 SMNVEV (reference sequence). CDR3 length equals 17 residues. For the CDR3, the DNA is TGTGCCAGCAGTTTATATAGGGACTCTACCGGTACAGATACGCAGTATTTT. The encoded protein is CASSLYRDSTGTDTQYF.

The V gene is TRBV30, the J gene TRBJ2-1; weak D call: TRBD1 (6 bases). This CDR3 spans 13 amino acids. V lost 1 base and J lost 9, with 13 bases in between. Germline CDR1 and CDR2: GTSNPN and SVGIG (reference sequence). The CDR3 region has the DNA TGTGCCTGGAGTGAGTGGGGGCCCGGTGAGCAGTTCTTC. As protein: CAWSEWGPGEQFF. The variable domain in full, with the rest retrieved from reference TRBV30 and TRBJ2-1, is SQTIHQWPATLVQPVGSPLSLECTVEGTSNPNLYWYRQAAGRGLQLLFYSVGIGQISSEVPQNLSASRPQDRQFILSSKKLLLSDSGFYLCAWSEWGPGEQFFGPGTRLTVL.

The chain combines TRBV7-2 with TRBJ2-5; TRBD1 matches at 12 bases. The CDR3 spans 15 residues. J lost 5 bases, V lost 7 bases, and 8 bases had no gene match. Germline CDR1 and CDR2: SGHTA and FQGNSA. The CDR3 DNA sequence: TGTGCCAGCAACAAGGGGGACAGGGGGCATGAGACCCAGTACTTC. Encoded protein: CASNKGDRGHETQYF.

This clone was observed once. The V gene is TRBV7-6, the J gene TRBJ1-4, with a possible D match to TRBD1 (6 bases). The CDR3 is made up of 16 amino acids. V dropped 7 bases and J dropped 4 bases, with 19 bases sitting between them. Germline CDR1 is SGHVS and CDR2 is FNYEAQ. CDR3 amino acids: CASTTVRGQHNEKLFF. CDR3 nucleotides: TGTGCCAGCACCACTGTCCGTGGACAGCATAATGAAAAACTGTTTTTT.

V is TRBV5-4 and J is TRBJ2-2; 12 nucleotides align to TRBD1. The CDR3 totals 16 residues. Germline V gene lookup returns CDR1 SGHNT and CDR2 YYREEE (reference sequence). V lost 4 bases, J lost 7 bases, and 8 bases stayed unmatched. CDR3 nucleotide sequence: TGTGCCAGCAGCCTACCGGGACAGGGGGCGTTCGGGGAGCTGTTTTTT. Its translation: CASSLPGQGAFGELFF.

This chain connects TRBV29-1 to TRBJ2-1; the match to TRBD1 covers 8 bases. After removal of 8 bases from V and 5 bases from J, the junction contained 11 bases not matched to a gene. Germline-derived CDR1 and CDR2 are SQVTM and ANQGSEA. This CDR3 has 14 residues. The CDR3 reads CSTDRTGYNNEQFF. As DNA, the CDR3 is TGCAGCACCGACCGGACAGGGTATAACAATGAGCAGTTCTTC.

The chain carries TRBV14 and TRBJ2-3; 7 bases are shared with TRBD1. CDR3 length: 16 residues. The V gene's germline CDR1 is SGHDN and CDR2 FVKESK. Trimming at V came to 6 bases and at J to 2 bases, leaving 11 bases not matched to a gene. The CDR3: CASSRLGQLNTDTQYF. CDR3 sequence (DNA): TGTGCCAGCAGTCGGCTGGGACAGCTAAACACAGATACGCAGTATTTT.

The genes are TRBV3-1 (or the pseudogene TRBV3-2) and TRBJ2-7; no definite D call. The germline V gene has CDR1 LGHDT and CDR2 YNNKEL (reference sequence). The CDR3 consists of 14 residues. V was cut by 4 bases and J by 6 bases, with 16 bases left in between. CDR3 sequence reads: CASSPPGSSREQYF. CDR3 DNA: TGTGCCAGCAGCCCCCCCGGGTCCTCCCGCGAGCAGTACTTC.

This clone was seen a handful of times. J is TRBJ1-6 and V is TRBV5-1; possibly TRBD1 for D (5 bases). The germline V gene encodes CDR1 SGHRS and CDR2 YFSETQ. This CDR3 contains 16 residues. Deletions cut 4 bases from V and 9 bases from J, with 20 bases between. CDR3 nucleotide sequence: TGCGCCAGCAGCACATCAGGGACGGAGGGAGGTTCACCCCTCCACTTT. This translates into CASSTSGTEGGSPLHF.

V gene TRBV5-6 combines with J gene TRBJ2-3; TRBD2 aligns across 9 bases. CDR1 SGHDT and CDR2 YYEEEE come from the germline V gene. This CDR3 is 15 amino acids long. V trimming: 4 bases; J trimming: 2 bases; junction bases outside the gene matches: 5. CDR3 sequence (DNA): TGTGCCAGCAGCCCAGCGGGGGGCCTCACAGATACGCAGTATTTT. This sequence encodes CASSPAGGLTDTQYF.

This clone was recorded only once. The V gene is TRBV9, the J gene TRBJ1-2, with TRBD1 as a possible D gene (5 bases). Between the trimmed V and J ends, which lost 3 bases and 0 bases, there was a span of 12 bases. This CDR3 has 15 amino acids. The germline CDR1 and CDR2 sequences are SGDLS and YYNGEE. The CDR3 DNA is TGTGCCAGCAGCGATGGGGCGTCTTCTAACTATGGCTACACCTTC. Translating it yields CASSDGASSNYGYTF.

The chain employs TRBV7-2 and TRBJ1-2, with TRBD1 as a possible D gene (5 bases). The CDR3 length is 12 residues. Between the trimmed V and J ends, which lost 6 bases and 4 bases, there was a span of 9 bases. Germline lookup yields CDR1 SGHTA and CDR2 FQGNSA. The CDR3 here is CASSRTSYGYTF. In DNA form, the CDR3 reads TGTGCCAGCAGTCGGACATCCTATGGCTACACCTTC.

The chain is built from TRBV5-1 and TRBJ1-6, with a tentative D call TRBD1 (5 bases). CDR3 length: 12 amino acids. The ends were cut back, 0 bases at V and 15 bases at J, with 10 bases in the middle. Germline V lookup: CDR1 SGHRS, CDR2 YFSETQ. CDR3 nucleotide sequence: TGCGCCAGCAGCTTGGAAGGGGTGCTCCTCCACTTT. Protein sequence: CASSLEGVLLHF.

This clone was seen a handful of times. V usage is TRBV3-1 (or the pseudogene TRBV3-2) and J usage is TRBJ1-2; TRBD1 matches 10 bases. The germline V gene has CDR1 LGHDT and CDR2 YNNKEL (reference sequence). V was clipped by 1 base and J by 7 bases; unmatched bases: 3. This CDR3 contains 14 residues. This CDR3 reads CASSQGQGAIGYTF. The CDR3 DNA reads as TGTGCCAGCAGCCAAGGACAGGGGGCGATTGGCTACACCTTC.

V gene TRBV7-9 combines with J gene TRBJ1-4; no definite D call. Germline V gene sequence: CDR1 SEHNR, CDR2 FQNEAQ (reference sequence). The CDR3 covers 15 residues. Between the trimmed V and J ends, which lost 4 bases and 10 bases, there was a span of 19 bases. The DNA for the CDR3 is TGTGCCAGCAGCTCGCCGACGGGGTTTAGTGGAAAACTGTTTTTT. This codes for CASSSPTGFSGKLFF.

The chain uses TRBV30 and TRBJ2-3; 9 bases match TRBD2. The CDR3 is made up of 15 amino acids. The ends lost 7 bases at V and 4 bases at J; junction bases unmatched: 12. Per the germline V gene, CDR1 is GTSNPN and CDR2 is SVGIG (reference sequence). The CDR3 protein is CAFGPLAGGSDTQYF. The CDR3 DNA follows: TGTGCCTTTGGTCCTCTGGCGGGGGGGTCAGATACGCAGTATTTT. Together with reference TRBV30 and TRBJ2-3, the CDR3 gives the full variable domain: SQTIHQWPATLVQPVGSPLSLECTVEGTSNPNLYWYRQAAGRGLQLLFYSVGIGQISSEVPQNLSASRPQDRQFILSSKKLLLSDSGFYLCAFGPLAGGSDTQYFGPGTRLTVL.

The V gene is TRBV7-9, the J gene TRBJ2-7, with D perhaps TRBD1 (5 bases). Trimming took 5 bases from V and 6 from J, leaving 8 bases between them. Germline-derived CDR1 and CDR2 are SEHNR and FQNEAQ (reference sequence). This CDR3 region has 11 residues. The chain's CDR3 is CASSGAAEQYF. As DNA, the CDR3 is TGTGCCAGCAGCGGGGCCGCCGAGCAGTACTTC. Variable domain in full (rest from reference TRBV7-9 and TRBJ2-7): DTGVSQNPRHKITKRGQNVTFRCDPISEHNRLYWYRQTLGQGPEFLTYFQNEAQLEKSRLLSDRFSAERPKGSFSTLEIQRTEQGDSAMYLCASSGAAEQYFGPGTRLTVT.

The CDR3 nucleotides read TGTGCCAGCAGTTTATTACGGGGGGGGTATGAGCAGTTCTTC. This codes for CASSLLRGGYEQFF. V and J are TRBV28 and TRBJ2-1; 8 bases are a match to TRBD2. V was pared by 1 base and J by 8 bases, with 4 bases of the junction left unmatched. Germline CDR1 reads MDHEN; CDR2 reads SYDVKM. This CDR3 is 14 amino acids long.

The chain is built from TRBV2 and TRBJ2-3; 9 bases are a match to TRBD2. Unmatched junction bases numbered 2, after V lost 7 bases and J lost 0 bases. Per the germline V gene, CDR1 is SNHLY and CDR2 is FYNNEI. The CDR3 loop spans 14 amino acids. CDR3 amino acids: CASTAGGSTDTQYF. CDR3 in DNA: TGTGCCAGCACAGCGGGGGGAAGCACAGATACGCAGTATTTT.

For the CDR3, the DNA is TGTGCCAGCGTCGGGACAGATAATTCACCCCTCCACTTT. It specifies CASVGTDNSPLHF. The chain has TRBV2 and TRBJ1-6, with 7 bases identical to TRBD1. CDR3 size: 13 residues. The trim removed 8 bases at V and 5 bases at J, leaving 3 bases unmatched. Germline values: CDR1 SNHLY, CDR2 FYNNEI.

This chain connects TRBV7-2 to TRBJ2-3; D not resolved. This CDR3 spans 14 amino acids. From germline, CDR1 is SGHTA and CDR2 FQGNSA. V lost 1 base, J lost 2 bases, and 7 bases lay in between. CDR3 nucleotides: TGTGCCAGCAGCTTAGATTCTTTCACAGATACGCAGTATTTT. It encodes CASSLDSFTDTQYF.

The chain is built from TRBV5-1 and TRBJ2-1; D possibly corresponds to TRBD2 (7 bases). The V end lost 0 bases, the J end lost 3 bases, and 19 bases lay between the germline ends. The germline CDR1 and CDR2 sequences are SGHRS and YFSETQ. This CDR3 comprises 18 residues. As DNA, the CDR3 is TGCGCCAGCAGCTTGGGTTTGTCAGGGGAGGGTTACTACAATGAGCAGTTCTTC. It encodes CASSLGLSGEGYYNEQFF.

This chain joins TRBV18 and TRBJ2-1; 7 nucleotides line up with TRBD1. Germline V gives CDR1 KGHSH, CDR2 LQKENI. V lost 0 bases to trimming and J lost 8 bases; unmatched junction nucleotides: 4. This CDR3 has 14 amino acids. The CDR3 nucleotides read TGTGCCAGCTCACCACCACAGGGGTGGGATGAGCAGTTCTTC. Amino acid sequence: CASSPPQGWDEQFF.

The chain recombines TRBV5-1 with TRBJ1-6; D is perhaps TRBD1 (6 bases). Deletions cut 0 bases from V and 8 bases from J, with 18 bases between. Germline CDR1 SGHRS, CDR2 YFSETQ. The CDR3 loop spans 17 amino acids. DNA for the CDR3: TGCGCCAGCAGCTTGGGGTCGGGAGGGGGTTCTCATTCACCCCTCCACTTT. It translates to CASSLGSGGGSHSPLHF.

This chain uses TRBV3-1 (or the pseudogene TRBV3-2) with TRBJ2-1; TRBD2 matches at 11 bases. V gave up 6 bases and J gave up 6 bases; unmatched junction bases: 7. This CDR3 has 15 residues. Per the germline V gene, CDR1 is LGHDT and CDR2 is YNNKEL (reference sequence). The CDR3 DNA reads TGTGCCAGCAGACTCGGACTAGCGGGTTTCAATGAGCAGTTCTTC. This gives the protein CASRLGLAGFNEQFF.